These 21 T cell receptor beta chains were all obtained from the same sample, sequenced in a study of T cell clonality in common variable immunodeficiency. TCRdb's table, derived via immunoSEQ multiplex PCR, lists solely in-frame clones and lacks some. The record shows some 50,000 clones for this sample, with no singletons present. The sample taken for sequencing was peripheral blood mononuclear cells. The source of these receptors is a person aged 18 to 69 in good health.

Concerning this clone: The read ends 3 residues early relative to the CDR3; the germline J gene fills the gap. The gene calls are TRBV19 and TRBJ1-1; D perhaps matches TRBD1 (5 bases). The germline CDR1 and CDR2 sequences are LNHDA and SQIVND (reference sequence). V was clipped by 8 bases and J by 4 bases, with 14 bases between them. This CDR3 contains 13 residues. Incomplete CDR3 DNA: TGTGCCAGTGAGGTCGGGGGGAGCACTGAA. This encodes CASEVGGSTE. The complete CDR3 sequence is CASEVGGSTEAFF.

This clone has a count of ten or more. The read ends 3 residues shy of where the CDR3 ends; the end is completed using the germline J gene. This sequence joins TRBV7-9 and TRBJ2-1; 7 bases are shared with TRBD1. The J segment lost 0 bases and the V segment lost 5 bases, leaving 4 bases of the junction unmatched. This CDR3 contains 15 residues. The V gene's germline CDR1 is SEHNR and CDR2 FQNEAQ (reference sequence). CDR3 amino acids: CASSRPGGSYNEQFF. The sequenced part of the CDR3 DNA is TGTGCCAGCAGCCGTCCAGGGGGCTCCTACAATGAG.

The sample holds many counts of this clone. The read stops 3 residues short of the end of the CDR3; the missing end is completed from the germline J gene. The chain has TRBV7-9 and TRBJ2-7; D is ambiguous. This CDR3 comprises 11 residues. Germline V lookup: CDR1 SEHNR, CDR2 FQNEAQ (reference sequence). The ends were cut back, 6 bases at V and 3 bases at J, with 6 bases in the middle. CDR3 DNA (partial): TGTGCCAGCAGACTGAACTACGAG. Protein sequence: CASRLNYE. The whole CDR3 reads CASRLNYEQYF.

This clone has at least ten counts. The missing CDR3 end, 3 residues past where the read stops, is filled in from the germline J gene. The V gene is TRBV30, the J gene TRBJ2-2, with 8 positions matching TRBD2. The CDR3 loop spans 15 amino acids. Trimming at V came to 8 bases and at J to 3 bases, leaving 11 bases not matched to a gene. Germline V gene lookup returns CDR1 GTSNPN and CDR2 SVGIG (reference sequence). The DNA read from the CDR3 is TGTGCCGGACTCAGGCGGGGGGCCGACACCGGGGAG. Its protein is CAGLRRGADTGE. The entire CDR3 reads CAGLRRGADTGELFF.

This clone was picked up many times. The read stops 3 residues short of the end of the CDR3; the missing end is completed from the germline J gene. V usage is TRBV29-1 and J usage is TRBJ2-3; D unresolved. This CDR3 contains 11 residues. Germline assignment: CDR1 SQVTM and CDR2 ANQGSEA. The chain's CDR3 is CSYNSGFPQYF. The CDR3 bases that were read are TGCAGTTACAATTCCGGGTTCCCG.

This clone appeared many times. The CDR3 end is not reached by the read, which stops 3 residues before it; the germline J gene fills it in. The chain is built from TRBV5-1 and TRBJ2-5, with no clear D. Germline assignment: CDR1 SGHRS and CDR2 YFSETQ. The CDR3 has 15 residues. V lost 3 bases and J lost 0, with 12 bases in between. Here the CDR3 reads CASSSPQGYQETQYF. The sequenced CDR3 bases are TGCGCCAGCAGCTCCCCCCAAGGGTACCAAGAGACC.

This clone appeared a few times. The CDR3: CASRRTASPSTDTYTF. The DNA read from the CDR3 is TGTGCCAGCAGAAGGACAGCCTCCCCTAGCACAGATACC. The chain carries TRBV2 and TRBJ1-2; tentatively, D is TRBD1 (6 bases). The read falls 3 residues short of the CDR3 end, and the missing part is taken from the germline J gene. Germline V gene lookup returns CDR1 SNHLY and CDR2 FYNNEI. The CDR3 extends over 16 amino acids.

This clone was detected ten times or more. The CDR3 end falls 3 residues outside the read, so it is completed with the germline J gene. V is TRBV5-1 and J is TRBJ1-2; D ambiguous. Trimming pared 3 bases from V and 0 bases from J, leaving 9 bases between. The CDR3 extends over 14 amino acids. Germline CDR1 SGHRS, CDR2 YFSETQ. The CDR3 protein is CASSSITSNYGYTF. CDR3 DNA (partial): TGCGCCAGCAGCTCGATCACTTCTAACTATGGC.

This clone was seen many times. The read ends 3 residues before the CDR3 terminus; that terminus is restored from the germline J gene. The V call is TRBV6-2 or TRBV6-3, the J call TRBJ2-1; TRBD2 agrees at 8 bases. The CDR3 covers 15 residues. Germline V gives CDR1 MNHEY, CDR2 SVGEGT. V lost 8 bases, J lost 4 bases, and 10 bases stayed unmatched. The CDR3 sequence: CASSVLAGGYNEQFF. The CDR3 bases that were read are TGTGCCAGCTCCGTACTGGCGGGGGGATACAATGAG.

This clone showed up many times. The CDR3 goes on 3 residues after the read ends, and that part is filled in from the germline J gene. Other DNA sequences in the sample encode the same CDR3. V usage is TRBV30 and J usage is TRBJ1-3, with 8 bases aligning to TRBD1. CDR3 length: 13 amino acids. The germline CDR1 and CDR2 sequences are GTSNPN and SVGIG (reference sequence). Losses at the gene ends were 5 bases for V and 4 bases for J; bases not matched to a gene: 4. Incomplete CDR3 DNA: TGTGCCTGGGGGACAGGCCCAGGAAACACC. It translates to CAWGTGPGNT. The whole CDR3 region reads CAWGTGPGNTIYF. Supplemented by reference TRBV30 and TRBJ1-3, the full variable domain reads SQTIHQWPATLVQPVGSPLSLECTVEGTSNPNLYWYRQAAGRGLQLLFYSVGIGQISSEVPQNLSASRPQDRQFILSSKKLLLSDSGFYLCAWGTGPGNTIYFGEGSWLTVV.

The table lists this clone with many counts. Sequencing ends 3 residues short of the CDR3 end; the germline J gene provides the rest. This chain links TRBV5-1 with TRBJ1-3; D unresolved. The V gene lost 0 bases and the J gene lost 0 bases, with 7 bases spanning the gap. CDR3 size: 15 residues. The germline gives CDR1 SGHRS, CDR2 YFSETQ. The CDR3 sequence is CASSLDPNSGNTIYF. The DNA read from the CDR3 is TGCGCCAGCAGCTTGGATCCTAACTCTGGAAACACC.

This clone was observed at least ten times. Read coverage stops 3 residues before the CDR3 terminus; the germline J gene supplies the remainder. The chain uses TRBV12-3 or TRBV12-4 and TRBJ2-4; D is perhaps TRBD2 (6 bases). This CDR3 is built from 13 residues. V lost 3 bases and J lost 8, with 11 bases in between. The CDR3 DNA, read in part, is TGTGCCAGCAGTTTGATTACGGGGGACATT. This translates into CASSLITGDI. The whole CDR3 region reads CASSLITGDIQYF.

In its sample, this clone was seen many times. The read falls 3 residues short of the CDR3 end, and the missing part is taken from the germline J gene. V and J are TRBV7-9 and TRBJ2-5, with a possible D match to TRBD2 (7 bases). V was cut by 8 bases and J by 4 bases, with 11 bases left in between. Per the germline V gene, CDR1 is SEHNR and CDR2 is FQNEAQ (reference sequence). CDR3 length: 12 residues. The CDR3 DNA, read in part, is TGTGCCAGCCTTGGGGGGGCAGAGACC. Translating it yields CASLGGAET. The full CDR3 is CASLGGAETQYF.

In its sample, this clone was seen a few times. The CDR3 goes on 3 residues after the read ends, and that part is filled in from the germline J gene. The chain combines TRBV19 with TRBJ1-2; TRBD1 matches 9 bases. Germline lookup yields CDR1 LNHDA and CDR2 SQIVND (reference sequence). This CDR3 is 15 amino acids long. CDR3 DNA, as far as it was read: TGTGCCAGTAGCCCGGGACAGGGCTCCTACAATGAC. As protein: CASSPGQGSYND. The whole CDR3 sequence reads CASSPGQGSYNDYTF.

This clone occurred many times. The DNA ends 3 residues before the CDR3 does, and the rest of the CDR3 is filled in from the germline J gene. This chain links TRBV5-4 with TRBJ2-7; 7 bases fit TRBD2. This CDR3 spans 14 amino acids. The germline CDR1 and CDR2 sequences are SGHNT and YYREEE (reference sequence). V was clipped by 4 bases and J by 3 bases; unmatched bases: 7. The CDR3 loop reads CASSGNGGIYEQYF. Partial CDR3 DNA: TGTGCCAGCAGCGGAAACGGGGGGATCTACGAG.

At least ten counts were recorded for this clone. The read terminates 3 residues ahead of where the CDR3 ends, so the germline J gene completes it. The chain combines TRBV4-1 with TRBJ2-5; unclear D gene. The V gene lost 3 bases and the J gene lost 3 bases, with 17 bases spanning the gap. This CDR3 contains 16 residues. CDR1 and CDR2 from the germline V gene are MGHRA and YSYEKL. The CDR3 loop reads CASSHLAPRQKETQYF. CDR3 DNA, as far as it was read: TGCGCCAGCAGCCATTTAGCCCCCCGCCAAAAAGAGACC.

This clone was counted many times. From the germline J gene comes the end of the CDR3, since the read stops 3 residues before it. V usage is TRBV20-1 and J usage is TRBJ2-7; D is unclear. Germline V gene data show CDR1 as DFQATT and CDR2 as SNEGSKA (reference sequence). V was clipped by 5 bases and J by 4 bases, with 18 bases between them. This CDR3 region has 14 residues. CDR3 sequence reads: CSAEDDHNSYEQYF. The sequenced CDR3 bases are TGCAGTGCTGAAGACGACCACAACAGTTACGAG.

This clone was counted a few times. The sequence runs out 3 residues before the end of the CDR3; the remainder is reconstructed from the germline J gene. This chain links TRBV2 with TRBJ1-2; TRBD1 matches 7 bases. Per germline, CDR1 SNHLY and CDR2 FYNNEI. There are 17 residues in the CDR3. V was clipped by 5 bases and J by 2 bases; unmatched bases: 14. The CDR3 spells CASSTQGGLFLNYGYTF. CDR3 DNA (partial): TGTGCCAGCAGTACCCAGGGGGGCCTGTTCCTCAACTATGGC.

Remarks on this clone: The CDR3 extends 3 residues past the end of the read, so its final part is completed from the germline J gene. The chain links TRBV30 to TRBJ1-2; 7 positions match TRBD1. The CDR3 is made up of 14 amino acids. Per the germline V gene, CDR1 is GTSNPN and CDR2 is SVGIG (reference sequence). The CDR3 bases that were read are TGTGCCTGGGGGGACAGTCTAGCCAAAAACATC. Translating it yields CAWGDSLAKNI. The entire CDR3 protein is CAWGDSLAKNIYTF.

This clone has at least ten counts. The CDR3 protein is CASSLGTDLSSYEQYF. CDR3 DNA (partial): TGTGCCAGCAGCTTAGGAACGGACTTAAGCTCCTACGAG. This rearrangement joins TRBV7-8 to TRBJ2-7; tentative D call: TRBD2 (5 bases). The read falls 3 residues short of the CDR3 end, and the missing part is taken from the germline J gene. V lost 1 base and J lost 0, with 13 bases in between. Germline V gene data show CDR1 as SGHVS and CDR2 as FQNEAQ. This CDR3 contains 16 residues.

This clone occurred many times. The read ends 3 residues early relative to the CDR3; the germline J gene fills the gap. The chain carries TRBV30 and TRBJ1-6, with 8 positions matching TRBD1. With 4 bases clipped from V and 6 bases from J, the junction kept 5 bases outside the gene matches. CDR1 and CDR2 from the germline V gene are GTSNPN and SVGIG (reference sequence). The CDR3 has 14 residues. The covered CDR3 bases are TGTGCCTGGATGGGACAGGTGACTAATTCACCC. As protein: CAWMGQVTNSP. In full, the CDR3 reads CAWMGQVTNSPLHF.